These 9 T cell receptor beta chains share one sample of origin, sequenced in a study of long-term antiretroviral therapy in people with HIV. This was the immunoSEQ v3.0 assay at survey level. Clones were read by immunoSEQ multiplex PCR, and TCRdb kept only the in-frame ones, dropping some. Of around 15,000 clones in the sample, 77% are singletons; the top ten hold around a fifth. The specimen was unsorted PBMCs, collected 2.1 years after starting antiretroviral therapy. Receptors were obtained from a man between 40 and 49 years old with HIV.

CDR3 nucleotides: TGTGCCACCAGCAGATCCCCCAGGGTAAGTGGTAGTCAGCCCCAGCATTTT. This encodes CATSRSPRVSGSQPQHF. This chain joins TRBV15 and TRBJ1-5, with a tentative D call TRBD1 (5 bases). Per germline, CDR1 LNHNV and CDR2 YYDKDF (reference sequence). V was cut by 2 bases and J by 6 bases, with 20 bases left in between. The CDR3 runs to 17 residues.

This rearrangement joins TRBV4-1 to TRBJ2-1, with D possibly TRBD1 on 6 matching bases. The ends were cut back, 4 bases at V and 4 bases at J, with 8 bases in the middle. Germline V gives CDR1 MGHRA, CDR2 YSYEKL. The CDR3 runs to 13 residues. CDR3 amino acids: CASSLDSYNEQFF. The CDR3 nucleotides are TGCGCCAGCAGCCTGGACAGTTACAATGAGCAGTTCTTC.

The rearrangement uses TRBV7-2 and TRBJ1-2; 12 positions agree with TRBD1. This CDR3 region has 14 residues. The V segment lost 4 bases and the J segment 8 bases; nucleotides outside the gene matches: 5. Per germline, CDR1 SGHTA and CDR2 FQGNSA. The CDR3 loop is CASSSGQGAGGYTF. The CDR3 DNA follows: TGTGCCAGCAGCTCGGGACAGGGGGCCGGCGGCTACACCTTC.

The chain recombines TRBV9 with TRBJ2-7; D tentatively reads TRBD1 or TRBD2 (6 bases each). CDR1 is SGDLS, CDR2 YYNGEE, per germline. The CDR3 consists of 14 residues. Trimming took 4 bases from V and 0 from J, leaving 11 bases between them. The CDR3 region has the DNA TGTGCCAGCAGCATTGGAGGGGGCTCCTACGAGCAGTACTTC. It codes for CASSIGGGSYEQYF.

This chain links TRBV27 with TRBJ1-6; TRBD1 matches 10 bases. Per germline, CDR1 MNHEY and CDR2 SMNVEV (reference sequence). This CDR3 comprises 20 residues. V lost 3 bases and J lost 9; bases outside the gene matches: 20. The CDR3 is CASSFVRSTGGTGVRSPLHF. The CDR3 DNA follows: TGTGCCAGCAGTTTTGTGCGCTCTACTGGCGGGACAGGGGTACGTTCACCCCTCCACTTT.

This chain links TRBV11-2 with TRBJ1-3; 8 bases match TRBD1. This CDR3 contains 17 residues. The V gene end was trimmed by 5 bases and the J gene end by 0 bases; junction bases not matched to a gene: 9. Germline V CDR1 and CDR2: SGHAT, FQNNGV. Written as DNA, the CDR3 is TGTGCCAGCAGCCACGTAAGGGACAGGTCCTCTGGAAACACCATATATTTT. Translation gives CASSHVRDRSSGNTIYF.

The CDR3 sequence is CASSPRTSGGRTDTQYF. CDR3 nucleotides: TGTGCCAGCAGCCCCCGGACTAGCGGGGGCCGCACAGATACGCAGTATTTT. This chain links TRBV7-9 with TRBJ2-3, with 13 bases fitting TRBD2. Germline CDR1 reads SEHNR; CDR2 reads FQNEAQ (reference sequence). The CDR3 sequence is 17 residues long. V shed 5 bases, J shed 1 base, and the junction held 6 bases outside the gene matches.

This chain uses TRBV27 with TRBJ2-7, with D perhaps matching TRBD2 (6 bases). The germline gives CDR1 MNHEY, CDR2 SMNVEV (reference sequence). The CDR3 contains 16 residues. Trimming left V 0 bases short and J 3 bases short, with 15 bases between. Here the CDR3 reads CASSLSKGTLLYEQYF. The CDR3 DNA reads TGTGCCAGCAGTTTATCGAAAGGGACTCTACTCTACGAGCAGTACTTC.

The chain joins TRBV2 to TRBJ2-7; no clear D gene. Germline CDR1 is SNHLY and CDR2 is FYNNEI. The germline V and J ends were trimmed by 8 bases and 3 bases, with 11 bases remaining between them. The CDR3 covers 12 residues. The CDR3 reads CASGLLLYEQYF. The CDR3 DNA reads TGTGCCAGCGGTCTCTTGCTCTACGAGCAGTACTTC.